This T cell receptor beta chain was captured in a study of blood T cell repertoires in COVID-19. Deletions cut 6 bases from V and 3 bases from J, with 12 bases between. The V gene's germline CDR1 is LNHDA and CDR2 SQIVND (reference sequence). This CDR3 has 14 residues. Libraries were prepared by immunoSEQ multiplex PCR; TCRdb keeps only in-frame clonotypes and omits some of them. The sample holds over 25,000 clones, 80% to 90% seen once. The chain uses TRBV19 and TRBJ1-5; tentative D call: TRBD1 (6 bases). This TCR derives from a man aged 60-69 years with acute or convalescent COVID-19. The sequenced sample was peripheral blood. The CDR3 sequence: CASSGGADNQPQHF. As DNA, the CDR3 is TGTGCCAGTAGCGGGGGGGCTGACAATCAGCCCCAGCATTTT.